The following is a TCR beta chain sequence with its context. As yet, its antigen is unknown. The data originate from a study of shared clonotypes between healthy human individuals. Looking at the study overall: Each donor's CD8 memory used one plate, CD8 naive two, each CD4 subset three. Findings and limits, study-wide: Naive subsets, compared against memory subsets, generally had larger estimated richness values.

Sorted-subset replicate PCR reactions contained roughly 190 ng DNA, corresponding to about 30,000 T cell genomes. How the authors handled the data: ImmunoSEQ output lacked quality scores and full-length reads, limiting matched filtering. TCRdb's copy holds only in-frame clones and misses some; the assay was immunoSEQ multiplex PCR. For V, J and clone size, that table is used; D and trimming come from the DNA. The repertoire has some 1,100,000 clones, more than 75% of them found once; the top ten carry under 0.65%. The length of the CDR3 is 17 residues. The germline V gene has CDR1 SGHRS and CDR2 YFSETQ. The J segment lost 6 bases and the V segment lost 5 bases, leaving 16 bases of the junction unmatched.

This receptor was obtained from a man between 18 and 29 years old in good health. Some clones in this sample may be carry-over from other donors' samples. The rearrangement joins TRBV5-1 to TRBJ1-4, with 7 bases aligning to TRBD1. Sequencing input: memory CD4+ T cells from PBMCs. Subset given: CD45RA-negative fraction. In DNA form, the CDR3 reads TGCGCCAGCAGTCGAGGAGACAGGGCTCATCTAGATGAAAAACTGTTTTTT. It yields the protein CASSRGDRAHLDEKLFF.